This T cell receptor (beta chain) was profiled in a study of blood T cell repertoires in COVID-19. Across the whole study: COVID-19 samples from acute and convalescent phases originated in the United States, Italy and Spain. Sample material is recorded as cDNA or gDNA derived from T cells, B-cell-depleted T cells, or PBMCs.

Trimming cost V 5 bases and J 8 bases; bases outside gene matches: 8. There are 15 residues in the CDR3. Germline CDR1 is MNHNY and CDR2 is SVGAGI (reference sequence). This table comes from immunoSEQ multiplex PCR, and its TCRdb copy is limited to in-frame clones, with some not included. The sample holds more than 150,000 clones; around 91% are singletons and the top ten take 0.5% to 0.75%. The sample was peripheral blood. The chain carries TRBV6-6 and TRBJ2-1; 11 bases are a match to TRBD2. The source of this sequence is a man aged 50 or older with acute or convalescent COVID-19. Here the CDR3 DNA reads TGTGCCAGCAGTCGAATAGCGGGGGGGTTTCATGAGCAGTTCTTC. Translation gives CASSRIAGGFHEQFF.